This T cell receptor beta chain stems from a study of blood T cell repertoires in COVID-19. For the study at large: The United States, Italy and Spain supplied acute and convalescent COVID-19 samples. From T cells, B-cell-depleted T cells, or PBMCs came the material, which was cDNA or gDNA.

The Seattle site enrolled patients during active infection and followed them longitudinally. Original data processing: How many nucleated cells were present was estimated from reference gene primer amplification. Generated by immunoSEQ multiplex PCR, the TCRdb table keeps only in-frame clones and is missing some. D and trimming were read from the DNA, whereas the V and J calls and clone size are those reported in that table. The sample consists of roughly 150,000 clones, 70% to 90% of them appearing once. The CDR3 covers 13 residues. CDR1 and CDR2 (germline): SGDLS, YYNGEE. The trim removed 3 bases at V and 5 bases at J, leaving 4 bases unmatched.

The rearrangement uses TRBV9 and TRBJ2-5; 7 nucleotides agree with TRBD2. The TCR originated in a woman aged 50 to 60 with COVID-19, enrolled during active disease. The specimen sequenced was peripheral blood. This CDR3 reads CASSDPAGETQYF. The CDR3 DNA reads TGTGCCAGCAGCGACCCAGCGGGGGAGACCCAGTACTTC.